These 21 T cell receptor beta chains came from one sample sequenced in a study of beta chain features in type 1 diabetes. The investigators reverse transcribed all of the isolated RNA, so they sequenced expressed TCRB transcripts. Here immunoSEQ multiplex PCR was the method, and the copy in TCRdb shows in-frame clones only, minus some. The data show 150,000 to 180,000 clones, with approximately 10% seen just once and over 2% held by the top ten. The sequencing sample was made of central memory CD4+ T cells from blood. These receptors all come from a man younger than 35 in good health.

J is TRBJ2-3 and V is TRBV6-5; D possibly corresponds to TRBD1 (6 bases). The V end was cut by 5 bases, the J end by 0 bases, with 12 bases between. Germline V gene lookup returns CDR1 MNHEY and CDR2 SVGAGI. This CDR3 is 15 amino acids long. In DNA form, the CDR3 reads TGTGCCAGCAGTGCCTGGACAGCTAGCACAGATACGCAGTATTTT. Translating gives CASSAWTASTDTQYF.

The rearrangement links TRBV7-2 to TRBJ2-2; TRBD2 aligns across 12 bases. V shed 5 bases, J shed 7 bases, and the junction held 8 bases outside the gene matches. CDR3 length equals 16 residues. Germline loops: CDR1 SGHTA, CDR2 FQGNSA. In DNA form, the CDR3 reads TGTGCCAGCAGCCCACGACTAGCGGGAGTTAACGGGGAGCTGTTTTTT. Translation gives CASSPRLAGVNGELFF.

The chain uses TRBV18 and TRBJ1-4, with 9 bases identical to TRBD1. The CDR3 is 17 residues long. Germline V gene lookup returns CDR1 KGHSH and CDR2 LQKENI. V lost 6 bases and J lost 0; bases outside the gene matches: 8. The CDR3 loop reads CASSQKTGGSTNEKLFF. CDR3 nucleotide sequence: TGTGCCAGCTCGCAGAAGACAGGGGGATCAACTAATGAAAAACTGTTTTTT.

This clone was seen only a few times. This rearrangement joins TRBV29-1 to TRBJ1-2; D gene unclear. The CDR3 totals 13 residues. V dropped 1 base and J dropped 0 bases, with 6 bases sitting between them. The germline V gene has CDR1 SQVTM and CDR2 ANQGSEA. CDR3 sequence reads: CSVEAATNYGYTF. The CDR3 bases are TGCAGCGTTGAAGCAGCTACTAACTATGGCTACACCTTC. The complete variable domain, with remaining parts taken from reference TRBV29-1 and TRBJ1-2, reads SAVISQKPSRDICQRGTSLTIQCQVDSQVTMMFWYRQQPGQSLTLIATANQGSEATYESGFVIDKFPISRPNLTFSTLTVSNMSPEDSSIYLCSVEAATNYGYTFGSGTRLTVV.

Many counts were recorded for this clone. J is TRBJ2-3 and V is TRBV12-5, with 8 nucleotides matching TRBD2. The V segment lost 3 bases and the J segment 4 bases; nucleotides outside the gene matches: 3. The germline V gene encodes CDR1 LGHNT and CDR2 FRNRAP. The CDR3 length is 14 residues. CDR3: CASGFSGSADTQYF. The CDR3 region has the DNA TGTGCTAGTGGTTTCAGCGGGAGTGCAGATACGCAGTATTTT.

This clone was detected a few times. This rearrangement joins TRBV25-1 to TRBJ1-4, with 7 positions matching TRBD1. In germline, CDR1 is MGHDK, CDR2 SYGVNS. The CDR3 loop spans 15 amino acids. Unmatched junction bases numbered 7, after V lost 2 bases and J lost 7 bases. CDR3 region: CASSEIRGRSEKLFF. CDR3 DNA sequence: TGTGCCAGCAGTGAAATAAGGGGGCGTTCTGAAAAACTGTTTTTT.

The chain has TRBV6-1 and TRBJ1-5; no definite D call. The CDR3 has 13 residues. With 4 bases removed from V and 5 bases from J, the gap between germline ends came to 9 bases. Germline assignment: CDR1 MNHNS and CDR2 SASEGT. The chain's CDR3 is CASSVASDQPQHF. CDR3 DNA: TGTGCCAGCAGTGTTGCCTCTGATCAGCCCCAGCATTTT.

This clone was recorded a few times. The chain uses TRBV15 and TRBJ1-1; D remains unclear. The ends were cut back, 0 bases at V and 2 bases at J, with 10 bases in the middle. This CDR3 spans 15 amino acids. CDR1 LNHNV and CDR2 YYDKDF come from the germline V gene (reference sequence). The CDR3 loop is CATSREKGLNTEAFF. The CDR3 DNA reads TGTGCCACCAGCAGAGAAAAAGGACTTAACACTGAAGCTTTCTTT.

This clone was observed a few times. The J gene is TRBJ1-6, the V gene TRBV14; no firm D call. Germline CDR1 is SGHDN and CDR2 is FVKESK. Trimming removed 4 bases at V and 9 bases at J, with 10 bases between. This CDR3 is 13 amino acids long. The CDR3, as DNA: TGTGCCAGCAGCCCCGTCTGGGCTTCACCCCTCCACTTT. Translating it yields CASSPVWASPLHF.

This clone was counted a few times. J is TRBJ2-7 and V is TRBV14; 12 bases align to TRBD1. The junction had 11 bases not matched to a gene; V was cut back by 4 bases and J by 7 bases. There are 16 residues in the CDR3. Germline V gene sequence: CDR1 SGHDN, CDR2 FVKESK. CDR3 protein: CASSPPGQGAGREQYF. DNA for the CDR3: TGTGCCAGCAGCCCTCCGGGACAGGGGGCGGGAAGGGAGCAGTACTTC.

This clone was seen more than once but under ten times. Sequence at one end of the junction differs from germline and may be a read error. The chain uses TRBV6-1 and TRBJ1-2; 10 bases are shared with TRBD1. Germline loops: CDR1 MNHNS, CDR2 SASEGT. The CDR3 is 16 residues long. CDR3 protein: CASSARTGGHTYRYTF. CDR3 nucleotides: TGTGCCAGCAGTGCCCGGACAGGGGGACATACCTATCGCTACACCTTC.

This clone was counted only a few times. The chain has TRBV30 and TRBJ2-6; tentatively, D is TRBD1 or TRBD2 (5 bases each). Per germline, CDR1 GTSNPN and CDR2 SVGIG (reference sequence). V lost 1 base to trimming and J lost 0 bases, with 13 bases between them. This CDR3 region has 17 residues. CDR3 sequence: CAWSGGARSSGANVLTF. CDR3 nucleotides: TGTGCCTGGAGTGGAGGGGCCAGGAGCTCTGGGGCCAACGTCCTGACTTTC.

The CDR3: CASSKSGSTDTQYF. CDR3 in DNA: TGTGCCAGCAGCAAGAGCGGGAGCACAGATACGCAGTATTTT. V usage is TRBV7-2 and J usage is TRBJ2-3; TRBD2 is a possible D gene (6 bases). Looked up from germline, CDR1 is SGHTA and CDR2 is FQGNSA. The CDR3 has 14 residues. V lost 5 bases, J lost 0 bases, and 9 bases lay in between.

This clone was seen more than once but under ten times. CDR3 sequence reads: CAISDTTYEQYF. CDR3 nucleotides: TGTGCCATCAGTGACACAACCTACGAGCAGTACTTC. The chain employs TRBV10-3 and TRBJ2-7; no clear D. This CDR3 has 12 amino acids. V was shortened by 3 bases and J by 2 bases, with 5 bases between the two germline ends. CDR1 and CDR2 from the germline V gene are ENHRY and SYGVKD.

This clone was counted between two and nine times. The V call is TRBV5-1, the J call TRBJ1-2; D is perhaps TRBD1 (5 bases). The CDR3 extends over 14 amino acids. Germline assignment: CDR1 SGHRS and CDR2 YFSETQ. With 3 bases removed from V and 4 bases from J, the gap between germline ends came to 13 bases. CDR3 coding DNA: TGCGCCAGCAGCTCTGACAGTCTCGGCTATGGCTACACCTTC. Encoded protein: CASSSDSLGYGYTF.

This clone was seen more than once but under ten times. V and J are TRBV29-1 and TRBJ1-2; D is undetermined. V dropped 1 base and J dropped 5 bases, with 5 bases sitting between them. Germline V lookup: CDR1 SQVTM, CDR2 ANQGSEA. The CDR3 length is 11 residues. The CDR3 DNA reads TGCAGCGTTGAAGTTGGATATGGCTACACCTTC. Amino acids: CSVEVGYGYTF.

This chain uses TRBV15 with TRBJ1-4, with 7 bases lining up with TRBD1. There are 14 residues in the CDR3. J was trimmed by 3 bases and V by 10 bases; bases with no gene match: 8. The germline CDR1 and CDR2 sequences are LNHNV and YYDKDF (reference sequence). For the CDR3, the DNA is TGTGCCAGCGGCACCGGGACAGCTAATGAAAAACTGTTTTTT. Translated: CASGTGTANEKLFF.

The sample holds a few counts of this clone. V is TRBV10-3 and J is TRBJ1-2, with D perhaps TRBD1 (5 bases). The length of the CDR3 is 14 residues. From germline, CDR1 is ENHRY and CDR2 SYGVKD. V was clipped by 2 bases and J by 0 bases, with 7 bases between them. The CDR3 spells CAISELGANYGYTF. CDR3 coding DNA: TGTGCCATCAGTGAGCTGGGGGCTAACTATGGCTACACCTTC.

The sample holds a few counts of this clone. The chain carries TRBV7-2 and TRBJ1-3; D is unresolved. The CDR3 spans 15 residues. Per germline, CDR1 SGHTA and CDR2 FQGNSA. V gave up 4 bases and J gave up 0 bases, with 10 bases separating them. The CDR3 loop is CASSSRKNSGNTIYF. The CDR3 DNA reads as TGTGCCAGCAGCTCCAGAAAGAACTCTGGAAACACCATATATTTT.

This chain uses TRBV9 with TRBJ1-5, with 9 bases matching TRBD1. In germline, CDR1 is SGDLS, CDR2 YYNGEE. The trim removed 5 bases at V and 0 bases at J, leaving 3 bases unmatched. This CDR3 is 15 amino acids long. The DNA of the CDR3 is TGTGCCAGCAGTCGGGACAGGGATAGCAATCAGCCCCAGCATTTT. This gives the protein CASSRDRDSNQPQHF.

This clone showed up just a few times. This sequence joins TRBV30 and TRBJ2-7; 9 bases fit TRBD1. The CDR3 runs to 13 residues. V dropped 7 bases and J dropped 5; count of bases not matched to a gene: 9. The germline gives CDR1 GTSNPN, CDR2 SVGIG (reference sequence). The CDR3 nucleotides read TGTGCCTTATCGGGACAGGGCTTCAACGAGCAGTACTTC. This translates into CALSGQGFNEQYF.